These 21 T cell receptor beta chains originate from one sample sequenced in a study of cytomegalovirus exposure and HLA in healthy donors. It was with 60 Vbeta and 13 Jbeta primers that the PCR ran. This table comes from immunoSEQ multiplex PCR, and its TCRdb copy is limited to in-frame clones, with some not included. The table has roughly 120,000 clones, roughly four fifths seen once. Sequenced sample: PBMCs. The receptors were gathered from a man aged 50 or older in good health and CMV-seropositive.

V and J are TRBV29-1 and TRBJ2-2; perhaps TRBD1 as D (6 bases). The CDR3 totals 14 residues. Germline-derived CDR1 and CDR2 are SQVTM and ANQGSEA. V was trimmed by 6 bases and J by 1 base, leaving 12 bases between them. CDR3 residues: CSVVQDRNTGELFF. The CDR3 coding sequence is TGCAGCGTGGTCCAGGACAGGAACACCGGGGAGCTGTTTTTT.

V gene TRBV11-2 combines with J gene TRBJ1-4; 10 nucleotides agree with TRBD1. This CDR3 spans 15 amino acids. Trimming at V came to 5 bases and at J to 7 bases, leaving 7 bases not matched to a gene. Germline CDR1 SGHAT, CDR2 FQNNGV. CDR3 residues: CASSPVTGGGEKLFF. In DNA form, the CDR3 reads TGTGCCAGCAGCCCGGTGACAGGGGGCGGTGAAAAACTGTTTTTT.

The chain's CDR3 is CASSDRRGGGYTF. CDR3 in DNA: TGTGCCAGTTCGGACAGACGTGGGGGAGGCTACACCTTC. The chain combines TRBV19 with TRBJ1-2, with D possibly TRBD1 on 6 matching bases. Trimming pared 8 bases from V and 8 bases from J, leaving 18 bases between. This CDR3 contains 13 residues. Germline values: CDR1 LNHDA, CDR2 SQIVND (reference sequence).

The CDR3 spells CSVVDRSRADTQYF. For the CDR3, the DNA is TGCAGCGTTGTGGACAGGTCCAGGGCAGATACGCAGTATTTT. This rearrangement joins TRBV29-1 to TRBJ2-3; 7 bases agree with TRBD1. Germline lookup yields CDR1 SQVTM and CDR2 ANQGSEA. This CDR3 has 14 amino acids. The J segment lost 4 bases and the V segment lost 4 bases, leaving 8 bases of the junction unmatched.

This clone was found once. This chain links TRBV6-1 with TRBJ1-3; TRBD1 agrees at 7 bases. The V and J ends lost 4 bases and 4 bases, in that order; junction bases with no gene match: 7. CDR3 size: 15 residues. From germline, CDR1 is MNHNS and CDR2 SASEGT. This CDR3 reads CASSATQGPGNTIYF. The CDR3 region has the DNA TGTGCCAGCAGTGCCACACAGGGGCCCGGAAACACCATATATTTT.

The V and J genes are TRBV6-5 and TRBJ2-2; TRBD1 might be the D (5 bases). Germline assignment: CDR1 MNHEY and CDR2 SVGAGI. The CDR3 has 14 residues. Trimming shortened V by 5 bases and J by 4 bases, and 11 bases separated the two germline ends. DNA of the CDR3: TGTGCCAGCAGTCTAAGACAGAGCACCGGGGAGCTGTTTTTT. Protein: CASSLRQSTGELFF.

The chain couples TRBV5-5 to TRBJ2-3, with 9 bases fitting TRBD1. CDR3 length: 16 amino acids. V dropped 3 bases and J dropped 5; count of bases not matched to a gene: 10. Germline CDR1 and CDR2: SGHKS and YYEKEE (reference sequence). Here the CDR3 reads CASSSHTGGRGDTQYF. CDR3 sequence (DNA): TGTGCCAGCAGCTCACATACAGGGGGCAGGGGAGATACGCAGTATTTT.

The rearrangement joins TRBV13 to TRBJ2-5; TRBD2 is a possible D gene (5 bases). The ends were cut back, 1 base at V and 4 bases at J, with 7 bases in the middle. The germline CDR1 and CDR2 sequences are PRHDT and FYEKMQ (reference sequence). The CDR3 contains 13 residues. The CDR3 protein is CASSLDRGETQYF. CDR3 nucleotides: TGTGCCAGCAGCTTAGATCGGGGAGAGACCCAGTACTTC.

This clone came up a few times. As DNA, the CDR3 is TGCAGCGTTGAAAGGACTAGCGGGAATTACTACGAGCAGTACTTC. Translating it yields CSVERTSGNYYEQYF. V gene TRBV29-1 combines with J gene TRBJ2-7; TRBD2 aligns across 12 bases. This CDR3 has 15 amino acids. The junction had 5 bases not matched to a gene; V was cut back by 2 bases and J by 3 bases. Germline V gene data show CDR1 as SQVTM and CDR2 as ANQGSEA.

This rearrangement joins TRBV7-8 to TRBJ1-5; 7 bases map to TRBD1. Trimming removed 5 bases from V and 2 bases from J; junction bases left unmatched: 6. CDR3 length equals 15 residues. CDR1 SGHVS and CDR2 FQNEAQ come from the germline V gene. The CDR3 DNA is TGTGCCAGCAGCCCTCCCACAGGGGGCAATCAGCCCCAGCATTTT. Translation: CASSPPTGGNQPQHF. Looking up the rest from reference TRBV7-8 and TRBJ1-5 gives the full variable domain: GAGVSQSPRYKVAKRGQDVALRCDPISGHVSLFWYQQALGQGPEFLTYFQNEAQLDKSGLPSDRFFAERPEGSVSTLKIQRTQQEDSAVYLCASSPPTGGNQPQHFGDGTRLSIL.

This chain connects TRBV10-2 to TRBJ2-7, with D perhaps matching TRBD1 (5 bases). V lost 6 bases and J 3 bases, leaving 9 bases between the germline ends. Germline V gives CDR1 WSHSY, CDR2 SAAADI. The CDR3 has 12 residues. As DNA, the CDR3 is TGCGCCAGCAGGACCGACAGCTACGAGCAGTACTTC. Amino acid sequence: CASRTDSYEQYF.

This clone was counted only a few times. The gene calls are TRBV19 and TRBJ1-5; tentatively, D is TRBD1 (6 bases). The CDR3 is 15 residues long. CDR1 and CDR2 from the germline V gene are LNHDA and SQIVND (reference sequence). The V end lost 4 bases, the J end lost 0 bases, and 10 bases lay between the germline ends. The CDR3 loop is CASSTTGYSNQPQHF. For the CDR3, the DNA is TGTGCCAGTAGTACGACAGGCTATAGCAATCAGCCCCAGCATTTT.

The chain employs TRBV6-5 and TRBJ1-6; tentative D call: TRBD1 (6 bases). The CDR3 sequence is 14 residues long. The germline V gene encodes CDR1 MNHEY and CDR2 SVGAGI. The V end was cut by 4 bases, the J end by 10 bases, with 14 bases between. The CDR3 here is CASSFSGGRSPLHF. CDR3 bases: TGTGCCAGCAGTTTTTCGGGGGGCAGATCACCCCTCCACTTT.

The chain is built from TRBV10-3 and TRBJ2-5; 15 bases are a match to TRBD2. The J call may not be correct, given that the DNA end is closer to TRBJ2-7. The CDR3 has 19 residues. CDR1 and CDR2 from the germline V gene are ENHRY and SYGVKD. CDR3 region: CAISEFQGLAGGLLYEQYF. In DNA form, the CDR3 reads TGTGCCATCAGTGAGTTTCAAGGACTAGCGGGGGGGCTTCTCTACGAGCAGTACTTC.

This clone was detected a few times. The rearrangement joins TRBV5-8 to TRBJ2-5, with TRBD1 as a possible D gene (8 bases). Germline V gives CDR1 SGHTS, CDR2 YDEGEE. V lost 1 base and J 3 bases, leaving 13 bases between the germline ends. The CDR3 is 15 amino acids. In nucleotides, the CDR3 is TGTGCCAGCAGCTTGAACAGGGGGGGCAAAGAGACCCAGTACTTC. Translation: CASSLNRGGKETQYF.

The chain has TRBV5-4 and TRBJ1-5, with 8 positions matching TRBD1. The J segment lost 6 bases and the V segment lost 3 bases, leaving 2 bases of the junction unmatched. CDR1 is SGHNT and CDR2 is YYREEE in the germline V gene (reference sequence). The CDR3 has 13 amino acids. CDR3 DNA sequence: TGTGCCAGCAGCTCTGGACAGGGTCAGCCCCAGCATTTT. This sequence encodes CASSSGQGQPQHF.

The chain combines TRBV7-2 with TRBJ2-7; 11 positions agree with TRBD2. Germline CDR1 reads SGHTA; CDR2 reads FQGNSA. The CDR3 length is 17 residues. J gave up 5 bases and V 2 bases, and 11 bases lay outside the gene matches. The CDR3 loop reads CASSLNPVAGGPDEQYF. In DNA form, the CDR3 reads TGTGCCAGCAGCTTAAACCCTGTAGCGGGGGGGCCGGACGAGCAGTACTTC. Looking up the rest from reference TRBV7-2 and TRBJ2-7 gives the full variable domain: GAGVSQSPSNKVTEKGKDVELRCDPISGHTALYWYRQSLGQGLEFLIYFQGNSAPDKSGLPSDRFSAERTGGSVSTLTIQRTQQEDSAVYLCASSLNPVAGGPDEQYFGPGTRLTVT.

The chain joins TRBV7-9 to TRBJ2-5; 12 bases fit TRBD2. V trimming: 3 bases; J trimming: 5 bases; junction bases outside the gene matches: 1. The CDR3 is made up of 14 amino acids. Germline V lookup: CDR1 SEHNR, CDR2 FQNEAQ (reference sequence). CDR3 bases: TGTGCCAGCAGCTTCGGACTAGCGGGGGAGACCCAGTACTTC. It translates to CASSFGLAGETQYF.

This clone came up a few times. The J gene is TRBJ1-1, the V gene TRBV5-6, with no clear D. This CDR3 contains 15 residues. Trimming removed 0 bases from V and 1 base from J, with 10 bases in between. Germline CDR1 SGHDT, CDR2 YYEEEE. The CDR3 protein is CASSLAGTGNTEAFF. In DNA, the CDR3 is TGTGCCAGCAGCTTGGCCGGTACGGGGAACACTGAAGCTTTCTTT.

This sequence joins TRBV9 and TRBJ1-3; D is possibly TRBD1 (5 bases). Trimming stripped 3 bases from V and 7 bases from J, with 17 bases between. Germline V lookup: CDR1 SGDLS, CDR2 YYNGEE. The CDR3 contains 15 residues. The CDR3 spells CASSAGVVSGNTIYF. The CDR3, as DNA: TGTGCCAGCAGCGCGGGGGTAGTAAGCGGTAACACCATATATTTT.

Only a few counts were recorded for this clone. This rearrangement joins TRBV25-1 to TRBJ1-5; D is unclear. Germline-derived CDR1 and CDR2 are MGHDK and SYGVNS. The CDR3 runs 15 residues. The germline V and J ends were trimmed by 8 bases and 1 base, with 15 bases remaining between them. The CDR3 coding sequence is TGTGCCAGCCCCAACGAGGGAAGGAGCAATCAGCCCCAGCATTTT. Its protein product is CASPNEGRSNQPQHF.